One and the same sample provided the 14 T cell receptor beta chains below, sequenced in a study of blood T cell repertoires in COVID-19. TCRdb's copy holds only in-frame clones and misses some; the assay was immunoSEQ multiplex PCR. The sample includes around 70,000 clones, just over 90% seen only once; the top ten take around 2.6%. The specimen was peripheral blood. The receptors were sampled from a man in his forties or fifties with COVID-19, enrolled during active disease.

The genes are TRBV5-1 and TRBJ1-1; 7 bases fit TRBD1. Germline V gene data show CDR1 as SGHRS and CDR2 as YFSETQ. Germline trimming cut 4 bases from V and 4 bases from J; bases unmatched to any gene: 7. CDR3 size: 14 residues. This CDR3 is CASSPGQGVTEAFF. DNA of the CDR3: TGCGCCAGCAGCCCCGGGCAGGGGGTCACTGAAGCTTTCTTT. The full variable domain, completed using reference TRBV5-1 and TRBJ1-1, is KAGVTQTPRYLIKTRGQQVTLSCSPISGHRSVSWYQQTPGQGLQFLFEYFSETQRNKGNFPGRFSGRQFSNSRSEMNVSTLELGDSALYLCASSPGQGVTEAFFGQGTRLTVV.

CDR3 amino acids: CASIQDRVVTEAFF. The CDR3 nucleotides read TGTGCCAGCATCCAAGACAGGGTAGTAACTGAAGCTTTCTTT. The chain carries TRBV28 and TRBJ1-1; 7 bases line up with TRBD1. This CDR3 contains 14 residues. The junction had 10 bases not matched to a gene; V was cut back by 7 bases and J by 5 bases. In germline, CDR1 is MDHEN, CDR2 SYDVKM.

The chain uses TRBV5-4 and TRBJ1-1, with TRBD1 matching over 7 bases. The ends lost 4 bases at V and 8 bases at J; junction bases unmatched: 17. This CDR3 is 16 amino acids long. Germline loops: CDR1 SGHNT, CDR2 YYREEE (reference sequence). The CDR3 here is CASSPPPADRVREAFF. The DNA of the CDR3 is TGTGCCAGCAGCCCTCCGCCGGCCGACAGGGTTCGAGAAGCTTTCTTT.

The chain employs TRBV3-1 (or the pseudogene TRBV3-2) and TRBJ1-4; tentative D call: TRBD1 (6 bases). The V gene lost 1 base and the J gene lost 5 bases, with 11 bases spanning the gap. CDR1 is LGHDT and CDR2 is YNNKEL in the germline V gene (reference sequence). CDR3 length: 15 residues. CDR3 sequence reads: CASSQAPGTNEKLFF. The CDR3 region has the DNA TGTGCCAGCAGCCAAGCTCCCGGGACAAATGAAAAACTGTTTTTT.

V and J are TRBV5-5 and TRBJ2-6; a weak D match, TRBD2 (5 bases). Germline lookup yields CDR1 SGHKS and CDR2 YYEKEE (reference sequence). This CDR3 is 15 amino acids long. Between the trimmed V and J ends, which lost 2 bases and 1 base, there was a span of 7 bases. The CDR3 DNA is TGTGCCAGCAGCTTTCCGGGGTCTGGGGCCAACGTCCTGACTTTC. This gives the protein CASSFPGSGANVLTF.

V usage is TRBV27 and J usage is TRBJ1-5; D ambiguous. CDR1 MNHEY and CDR2 SMNVEV come from the germline V gene (reference sequence). V was pared by 3 bases and J by 6 bases, with 9 bases between. The CDR3 is made up of 13 amino acids. CDR3 coding DNA: TGTGCCAGCAGTTTGACCCCTAGTCAGCCCCAGCATTTT. Its protein product is CASSLTPSQPQHF.

This chain uses TRBV19 with TRBJ1-5, with a tentative D call TRBD1 (5 bases). The CDR3 has 16 amino acids. V was trimmed by 3 bases and J by 0 bases, leaving 12 bases between them. Germline V gene data show CDR1 as LNHDA and CDR2 as SQIVND (reference sequence). The CDR3 bases are TGTGCCAGTAGTATTCATCAGGGAGGTAGCAATCAGCCCCAGCATTTT. It encodes CASSIHQGGSNQPQHF.

This clone was picked up one time. The chain uses TRBV11-2 and TRBJ2-5; 11 bases are a match to TRBD2. In germline, CDR1 is SGHAT, CDR2 FQNNGV. This CDR3 contains 16 residues. J gave up 6 bases and V 0 bases, and 6 bases lay outside the gene matches. The CDR3 spells CASSLEVLAGVKTQYF. The DNA for the CDR3 is TGTGCCAGCAGCTTAGAGGTACTAGCGGGAGTAAAGACCCAGTACTTC.

A single count supports this clone. The chain joins TRBV11-3 to TRBJ2-3, with D tentatively TRBD2 (6 bases). This CDR3 contains 16 residues. Germline lookup yields CDR1 SGHNT and CDR2 YENEEA. With 2 bases removed from V and 4 bases from J, the gap between germline ends came to 16 bases. CDR3 region: CASSLSSGQLADTQYF. The DNA of the CDR3 is TGTGCCAGCAGCTTAAGTAGCGGACAATTGGCAGATACGCAGTATTTT.

This clone was recorded only once. This sequence joins TRBV10-2 and TRBJ2-3; no clear D. Per the germline V gene, CDR1 is WSHSY and CDR2 is SAAADI. V was pared by 3 bases and J by 1 base, with 11 bases between. The CDR3 covers 15 residues. CDR3 in DNA: TGCGCCAGCAGTGAATCCTCTCCGGGCACAGATACGCAGTATTTT. Residues: CASSESSPGTDTQYF.

The chain couples TRBV6-2 or TRBV6-3 to TRBJ2-2, with a tentative D call TRBD1 (7 bases). CDR1 and CDR2 from the germline V gene are MNHEY and SVGEGT. With 3 bases removed from V and 5 bases from J, the gap between germline ends came to 10 bases. The CDR3 contains 14 residues. For the CDR3, the DNA is TGTGCCAGCAGTTATTCAGGGGGGACCGGGGAGCTGTTTTTT. The encoded protein is CASSYSGGTGELFF.

This sequence joins TRBV9 and TRBJ1-1; no clear D. This CDR3 has 16 amino acids. The germline CDR1 and CDR2 sequences are SGDLS and YYNGEE. With 0 bases removed from V and 2 bases from J, the gap between germline ends came to 14 bases. The CDR3 nucleotides read TGTGCCAGCAGCGTAGGATTGATGGGCCCAAACACTGAAGCTTTCTTT. Translated, it gives CASSVGLMGPNTEAFF.

The chain carries TRBV19 and TRBJ2-5; 9 nucleotides line up with TRBD2. From germline, CDR1 is LNHDA and CDR2 SQIVND (reference sequence). Trimming took 4 bases from V and 4 from J; bases not matched to a gene: 7. The CDR3 is made up of 15 amino acids. The CDR3 DNA sequence: TGTGCCAGTAGTACAACCGGGACTAGCATAGAGACCCAGTACTTC. Translated: CASSTTGTSIETQYF.

In nucleotides, the CDR3 is TGCGCCAGCAGCCCCCTTGGGCTAGCTACGAACACCGGGGAGCTGTTTTTT. The encoded protein is CASSPLGLATNTGELFF. The chain has TRBV4-3 and TRBJ2-2, with a weak D call TRBD2 (5 bases). V lost 4 bases and J lost 0, with 15 bases in between. From germline, CDR1 is LGHNA and CDR2 YSLEER. This CDR3 comprises 17 residues.